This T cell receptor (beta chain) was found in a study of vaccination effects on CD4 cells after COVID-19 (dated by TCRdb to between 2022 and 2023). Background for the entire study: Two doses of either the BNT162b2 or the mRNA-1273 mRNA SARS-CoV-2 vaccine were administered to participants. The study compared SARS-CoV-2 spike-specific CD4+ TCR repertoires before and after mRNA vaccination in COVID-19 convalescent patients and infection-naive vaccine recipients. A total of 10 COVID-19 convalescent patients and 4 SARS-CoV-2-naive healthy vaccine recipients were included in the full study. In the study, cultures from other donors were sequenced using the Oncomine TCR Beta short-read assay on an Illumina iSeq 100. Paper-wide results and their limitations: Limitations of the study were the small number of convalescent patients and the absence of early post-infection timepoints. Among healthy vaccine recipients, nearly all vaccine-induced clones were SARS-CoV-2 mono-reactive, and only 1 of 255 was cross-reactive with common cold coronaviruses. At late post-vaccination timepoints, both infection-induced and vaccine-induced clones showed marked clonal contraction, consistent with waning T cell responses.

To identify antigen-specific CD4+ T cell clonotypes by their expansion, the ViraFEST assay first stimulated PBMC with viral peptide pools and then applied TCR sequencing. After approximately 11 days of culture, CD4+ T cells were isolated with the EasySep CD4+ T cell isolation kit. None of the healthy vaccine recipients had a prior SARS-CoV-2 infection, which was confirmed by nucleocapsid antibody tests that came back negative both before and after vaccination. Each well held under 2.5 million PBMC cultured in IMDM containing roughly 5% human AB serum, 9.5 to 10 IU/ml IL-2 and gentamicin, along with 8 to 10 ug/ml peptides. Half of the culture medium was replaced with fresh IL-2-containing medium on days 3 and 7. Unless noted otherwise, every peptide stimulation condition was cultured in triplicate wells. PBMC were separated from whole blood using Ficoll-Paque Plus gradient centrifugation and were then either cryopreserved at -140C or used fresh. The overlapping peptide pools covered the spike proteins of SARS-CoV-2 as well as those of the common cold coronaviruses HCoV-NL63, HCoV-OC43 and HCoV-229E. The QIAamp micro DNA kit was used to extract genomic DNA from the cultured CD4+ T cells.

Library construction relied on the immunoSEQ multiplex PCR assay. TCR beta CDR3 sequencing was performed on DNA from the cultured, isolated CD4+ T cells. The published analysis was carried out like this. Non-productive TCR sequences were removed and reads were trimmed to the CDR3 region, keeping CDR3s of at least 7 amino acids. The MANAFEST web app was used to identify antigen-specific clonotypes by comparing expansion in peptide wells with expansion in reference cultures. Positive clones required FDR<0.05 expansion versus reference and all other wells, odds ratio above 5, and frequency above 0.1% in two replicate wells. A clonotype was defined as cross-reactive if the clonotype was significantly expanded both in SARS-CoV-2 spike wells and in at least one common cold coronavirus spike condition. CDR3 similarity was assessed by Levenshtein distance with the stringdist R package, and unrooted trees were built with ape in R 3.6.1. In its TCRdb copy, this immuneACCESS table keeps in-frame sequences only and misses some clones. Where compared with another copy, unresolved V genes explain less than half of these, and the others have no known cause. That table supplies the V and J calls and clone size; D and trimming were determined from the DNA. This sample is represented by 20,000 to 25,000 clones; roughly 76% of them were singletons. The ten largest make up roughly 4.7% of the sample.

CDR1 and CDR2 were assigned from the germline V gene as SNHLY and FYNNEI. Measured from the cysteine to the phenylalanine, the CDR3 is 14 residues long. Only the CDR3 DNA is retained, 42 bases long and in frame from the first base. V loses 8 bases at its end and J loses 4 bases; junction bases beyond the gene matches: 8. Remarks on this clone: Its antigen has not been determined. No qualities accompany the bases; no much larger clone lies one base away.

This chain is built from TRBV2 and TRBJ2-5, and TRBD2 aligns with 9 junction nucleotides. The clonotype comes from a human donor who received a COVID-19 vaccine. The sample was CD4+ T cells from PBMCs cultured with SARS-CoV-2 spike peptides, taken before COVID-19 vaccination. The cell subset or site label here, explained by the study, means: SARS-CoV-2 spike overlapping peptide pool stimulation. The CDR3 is CASLWAGGPETQYF. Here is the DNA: TGTGCCAGCTTATGGGCGGGGGGGCCAGAGACCCAGTACTTC.